The present T cell receptor beta chain was sequenced within a study of identical twins. Findings of the study overall: With monozygotic twins, out-of-frame TCR alpha sharing exceeded what models estimated.

Unique molecular identifiers were in the cDNA, with template-switch universal primer binding. In TCRdb, the 5' RACE reads were re-called with MiXCR into one record per CDR3 protein. Of a few hundred thousand distinct CDR3 sequences in the sample, 6.5% to 8% were seen once. A note on this clonotype: Its antigen is still unknown.

This CDR3 contains 13 residues. From germline, CDR1 is MNHEY and CDR2 SVGAGI. V dropped 4 bases and J dropped 7 bases, with 14 bases sitting between them. This same sample was also taken into another study, of T cells expressing NK-cell markers. That publication notes: For a few donors, these clonotypes were likewise the leading ones in the CD3+CD56-NKG2C+ fraction.

Sequenced: CD8+ T cells sorted from blood. The source is a young woman in good health. The chain combines TRBV6-5 with TRBJ2-7; TRBD2 might be the D (6 bases). The CDR3 sequence: CASSLTGTWEQYF. CDR3 coding DNA: TGTGCCAGCAGTTTGACCGGGACTTGGGAGCAGTACTTC.